This TCR beta chain was recovered during a study of siplizumab effects on memory and regulatory T cells. General study results and limits: Sequences below about 10^-5 frequency were poorly captured, limiting mapping of alloreactive clones.

Regarding this clone: Its antigen remains unidentified.

CDR1 is SEHNR, CDR2 FQNEAQ, per germline (reference sequence). The CDR3 runs 14 residues. V lost 0 bases, J lost 0 bases, and 6 bases lay in between. Method: immunoSEQ multiplex PCR; TCRdb's copy keeps in-frame clones and lacks some. The sample lists some 97,000 clones, 85% to 95% occurring once. The source is a human donor in good health. The V and J genes are TRBV7-9 and TRBJ2-7; D remains ambiguous. Specimen: Tregs sorted from blood. Written as DNA, the CDR3 is TGTGCCAGCAGCTTAGCGGCCAGCTCCTACGAGCAGTACTTC. Its translation is CASSLAASSYEQYF.